This T cell receptor beta chain was observed in a study of cytomegalovirus exposure and HLA in healthy donors. The PCR had 60 Vbeta and 13 Jbeta primers. Data came from immunoSEQ multiplex PCR; TCRdb stores just in-frame clones and leaves some out. The profile covers about 100,000 clones, with approximately 80% appearing a single time and approximately 1.7% taken by the ten largest. This clone was seen more than once but under ten times. Per the germline V gene, CDR1 is SGHTA and CDR2 is FQGTGA. J gave up 1 base and V 2 bases, and 5 bases lay outside the gene matches. The CDR3 totals 17 residues. This chain uses TRBV7-3 with TRBJ2-6; the match to TRBD2 covers 7 bases. The sequence came from a woman aged 35 to 49 in good health and CMV-seronegative. The specimen sequenced was PBMCs. CDR3 region: CASSLDGRVSGANVLTF. CDR3 coding DNA: TGTGCCAGCAGCTTAGATGGGAGGGTATCTGGGGCCAACGTCCTGACTTTC. The whole variable domain, filled in from reference TRBV7-3 and TRBJ2-6, reads GAGVSQTPSNKVTEKGKYVELRCDPISGHTALYWYRQSLGQGPEFLIYFQGTGAADDSGLPNDRFFAVRPEGSVSTLKIQRTERGDSAVYLCASSLDGRVSGANVLTFGAGSRLTVL.